This T cell receptor (beta chain) originates from a study of blood T cells in healthy people across ages. The study, taken as a whole, reports: One million T cells yielded diversity estimates that were considered underestimates. Greater diversity and more naive CD4+ cells were seen in long-lived donors than in aged donors.

Peripheral blood was drawn, roughly 10 milliliters per donor. Germline assignment: CDR1 SGHVS and CDR2 FQNEAQ. The CDR3 sequence is 17 residues long. Primers used in a second PCR of about 7 to 11 cycles were a sample-barcoded 5' primer and a J-beta primer mix. Each cDNA molecule was tagged by a template-switch adaptor with 12 random nucleotides. TCRdb independently ran MiXCR on the 5' RACE reads; one entry per CDR3 protein. The sample holds roughly 1.5 million distinct CDR3 sequences, 35% to 45% seen once. To note about this clonotype: What it binds is unknown. At one end, the junction sequence differs from germline, possibly due to a read error.

The chain links TRBV7-8 to TRBJ1-5; D might be TRBD1 (5 bases). The sequence derives from a woman between 18 and 30 years old in good health. The sample consisted of blood. As DNA, the CDR3 is TGTGCCAGCAGCTTAGTGGGGGGACGGGTTAGCCATCAGCCCCAGCATTTT. This codes for CASSLVGGRVSHQPQHF.